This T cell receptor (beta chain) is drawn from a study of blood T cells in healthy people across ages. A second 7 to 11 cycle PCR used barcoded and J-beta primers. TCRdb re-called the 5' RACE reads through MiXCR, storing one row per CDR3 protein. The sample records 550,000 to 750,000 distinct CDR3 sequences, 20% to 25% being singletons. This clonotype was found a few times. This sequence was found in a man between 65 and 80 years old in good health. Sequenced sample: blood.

The CDR3 DNA reads TGTGCCAGCACCGTCCCGGGACAGGGTTATGGCAATCAGCCCCAGCATTTT. Translating it yields CASTVPGQGYGNQPQHF. The V call is TRBV28, the J call TRBJ1-5; 9 bases fit TRBD1. Germline CDR1 is MDHEN and CDR2 is SYDVKM. V shed 7 bases, J shed 2 bases, and the junction held 12 bases outside the gene matches. The CDR3 runs to 17 residues.